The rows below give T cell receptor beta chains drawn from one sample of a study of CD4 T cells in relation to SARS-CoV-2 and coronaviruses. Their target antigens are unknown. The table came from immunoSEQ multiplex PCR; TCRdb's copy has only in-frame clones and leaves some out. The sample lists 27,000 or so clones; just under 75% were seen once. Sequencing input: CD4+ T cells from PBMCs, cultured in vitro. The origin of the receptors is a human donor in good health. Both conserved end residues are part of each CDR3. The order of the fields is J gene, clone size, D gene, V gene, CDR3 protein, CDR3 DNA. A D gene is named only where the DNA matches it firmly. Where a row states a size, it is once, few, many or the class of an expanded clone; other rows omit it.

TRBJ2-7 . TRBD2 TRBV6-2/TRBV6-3 CASSPWPGAGGFYEQYF TGTGCCAGCAGTCCCTGGCCCGGAGCGGGGGGGTTCTACGAGCAGTACTTC
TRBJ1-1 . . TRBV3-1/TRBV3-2 CASSQRPRGSTEAFF TGTGCCAGCAGCCAGAGACCGAGGGGGAGCACTGAAGCTTTCTTT
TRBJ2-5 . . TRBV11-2 CASSSSGTQYF TGTGCCAGCAGCTCATCCGGGACCCAGTACTTC
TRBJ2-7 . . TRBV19 CASSIGGSAYEQYF TGTGCCAGTAGTATCGGGGGATCAGCCTACGAGCAGTACTTC
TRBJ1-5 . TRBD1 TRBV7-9 CASSIDRASNQPQHF TGTGCCAGCAGCATCGACAGGGCTAGCAATCAGCCCCAGCATTTT
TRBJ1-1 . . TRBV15 CATSRGGMNTEAFF TGTGCCACCAGCAGGGGGGGGATGAACACTGAAGCTTTCTTT
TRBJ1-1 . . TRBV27 CASSLSRTVEAFF TGTGCCAGCAGTTTATCCCGGACAGTTGAAGCTTTCTTT
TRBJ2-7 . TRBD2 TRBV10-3 CAINSPSGDPSGEQYF TGTGCCATCAATTCCCCTAGCGGGGACCCCTCGGGTGAGCAGTACTTC
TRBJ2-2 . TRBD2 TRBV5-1 CASSLASGGAVGELFF TGCGCCAGCAGCCTTGCTAGCGGGGGGGCCGTCGGGGAGCTGTTTTTT
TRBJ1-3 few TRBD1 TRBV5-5 CASSLTGQERNTIYF TGTGCCAGCAGCTTGACGGGACAGGAGAGAAACACCATATATTTT
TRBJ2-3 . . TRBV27 CASSTRFTQYF TGTGCCAGCAGTACTAGATTTACGCAGTATTTT
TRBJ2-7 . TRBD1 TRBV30 CAWSLGTVTYEQYF TGTGCCTGGAGTCTAGGGACAGTGACCTACGAGCAGTACTTC
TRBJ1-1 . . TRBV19 CASTRVGVLAEAFF TGTGCCAGTACCCGTGTGGGGGTTTTGGCTGAAGCTTTCTTT
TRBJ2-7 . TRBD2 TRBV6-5 CASSYGTSGSYEQYF TGTGCCAGCAGTTACGGGACTAGCGGTTCTTACGAGCAGTACTTC
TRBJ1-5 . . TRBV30 CAWSLNQPQHF TGTGCCTGGAGTCTTAATCAGCCCCAGCATTTT
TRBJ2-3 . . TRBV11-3 CASSLGSRLGSTDTQYF TGTGCCAGCAGCTTAGGGTCGAGGCTGGGATCCACAGATACGCAGTATTTT
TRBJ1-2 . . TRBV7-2 CASSSPGGNYGYTF TGTGCCAGCAGCTCCCCGGGTGGGAACTATGGCTACACCTTC
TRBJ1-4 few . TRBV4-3 CASSQDSQSEKLFF TGCGCCAGCAGCCAAGATAGCCAGAGCGAAAAACTGTTTTTT
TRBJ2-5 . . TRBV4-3 CASSRTGTGETQYF TGCGCCAGCAGCCGTACAGGGACCGGAGAGACCCAGTACTTC
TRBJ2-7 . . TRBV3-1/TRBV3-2 CASSQELDWREQYF TGTGCCAGCAGCCAAGAACTAGATTGGAGGGAGCAGTACTTC
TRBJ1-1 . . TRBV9 CASSVGVGAEAFF TGTGCCAGCAGCGTAGGGGTTGGGGCTGAAGCTTTCTTT
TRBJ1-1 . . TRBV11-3 CASSRDSRGDTEAFF TGTGCCAGCAGCCGGGATTCTCGCGGGGACACTGAAGCTTTCTTT
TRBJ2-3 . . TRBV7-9 CASSSFRAPTQYF TGTGCCAGCAGCTCATTCCGGGCCCCTACGCAGTATTTT
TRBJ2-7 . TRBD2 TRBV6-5 CASSYSGLAGYEQYF TGTGCCAGCAGTTACTCTGGACTAGCAGGCTACGAGCAGTACTTC
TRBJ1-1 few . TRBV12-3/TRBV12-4 CASRTGYRTEAFF TGTGCCAGCAGAACAGGATATAGGACTGAAGCTTTCTTT